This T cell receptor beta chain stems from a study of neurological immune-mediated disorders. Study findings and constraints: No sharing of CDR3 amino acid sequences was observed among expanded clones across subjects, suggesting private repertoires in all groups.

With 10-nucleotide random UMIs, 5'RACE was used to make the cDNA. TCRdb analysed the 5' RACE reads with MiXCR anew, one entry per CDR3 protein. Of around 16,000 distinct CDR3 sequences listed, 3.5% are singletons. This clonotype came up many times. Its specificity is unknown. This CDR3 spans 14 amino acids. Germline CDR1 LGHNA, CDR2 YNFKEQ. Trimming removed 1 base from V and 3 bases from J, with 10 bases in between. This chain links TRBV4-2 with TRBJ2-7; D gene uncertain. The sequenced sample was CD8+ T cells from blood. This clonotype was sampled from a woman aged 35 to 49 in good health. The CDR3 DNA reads TGTGCCAGCAGCCAAGGGGAACAGAACTACGAGCAGTACTTC. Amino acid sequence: CASSQGEQNYEQYF.